These 30 T cell receptor beta chains share one sample of origin, sequenced in a study of vaccination effects on CD4 cells after COVID-19. Cultured cells yielded isolated CD4+ T cells after roughly 11 days. These receptors have no known antigen. The method was immunoSEQ multiplex PCR; TCRdb's version includes in-frame clones alone and lacks a portion of them. The repertoire consists of 50,000 or so clones, with over 50% occurring once and the leading ten covering nearly 5.5%. The specimen was CD4+ T cells from PBMCs cultured without peptide, collected before COVID-19 vaccination. These receptors were taken from a human donor who received a COVID-19 vaccine.

The genes are TRBV6-4 and TRBJ2-5; D call uncertain. Trimming removed 6 bases from V and 5 bases from J, with 7 bases in between. This CDR3 spans 11 amino acids. CDR1 and CDR2 (germline): MRHNA, SNTAGT. The CDR3 loop is CASRGRETQYF. DNA for the CDR3: TGTGCCAGCAGGGGTCGGGAGACCCAGTACTTC.

This clone has just a few counts. V usage is TRBV5-5 and J usage is TRBJ1-5, with 9 nucleotides matching TRBD1. Trimming removed 3 bases from V and 4 bases from J; junction bases left unmatched: 5. The CDR3 has 15 amino acids. CDR1 is SGHKS and CDR2 is YYEKEE in the germline V gene (reference sequence). CDR3 DNA: TGTGCCAGCAGCTGGGGGACAGGGAGAAATCAGCCCCAGCATTTT. Its protein is CASSWGTGRNQPQHF. The whole variable domain, filled in from reference TRBV5-5 and TRBJ1-5, reads DAGVTQSPTHLIKTRGQQVTLRCSPISGHKSVSWYQQVLGQGPQFIFQYYEKEERGRGNFPDRFSARQFPNYSSELNVNALLLGDSALYLCASSWGTGRNQPQHFGDGTRLSIL.

The chain couples TRBV21-1 to TRBJ1-2. TRBV21-1 is described as a pseudogene. This CDR3 has 18 residues. Here the CDR3 DNA reads TGTGCCAGCAGCAAAAAGGCCGGAATGGTTTCGCCAGTCTATGGCTACACCTTC. Translation gives CASSKKAGMVSPVYGYTF.

The gene calls are TRBV5-4 and TRBJ1-6; the D gene is possibly TRBD1 (6 bases). V shed 10 bases and J shed 4 bases, with 12 bases lying between them. The germline CDR1 and CDR2 sequences are SGHNT and YYREEE (reference sequence). The CDR3 extends over 13 amino acids. CDR3 in DNA: TGTGCCGGAGGGGGGGAATATAATTCACCCCTCCACTTT. Its translation: CAGGGEYNSPLHF.

This clone was recorded only once. The rearrangement uses TRBV30 and TRBJ2-1; 14 bases fit TRBD2. Unmatched junction bases numbered 5, after V lost 2 bases and J lost 8 bases. Germline V gene sequence: CDR1 GTSNPN, CDR2 SVGIG (reference sequence). The CDR3 runs to 15 residues. Written as DNA, the CDR3 is TGTGCCTGGAGTTCCGGGGGACTAGCGGGAGATGAGCAGTTCTTC. Amino acids: CAWSSGGLAGDEQFF. The full variable domain, with the rest looked up from reference TRBV30 and TRBJ2-1, is SQTIHQWPATLVQPVGSPLSLECTVEGTSNPNLYWYRQAAGRGLQLLFYSVGIGQISSEVPQNLSASRPQDRQFILSSKKLLLSDSGFYLCAWSSGGLAGDEQFFGPGTRLTVL.

There are a few counts of this clone. The V and J genes are TRBV30 and TRBJ1-2, with D possibly matching TRBD1 (5 bases). Germline V gene sequence: CDR1 GTSNPN, CDR2 SVGIG (reference sequence). The ends were cut back, 0 bases at V and 8 bases at J, with 16 bases in the middle. CDR3 length: 14 residues. CDR3 region: CAWSVGLAGTGYTF. CDR3 nucleotide sequence: TGTGCCTGGAGTGTAGGGCTTGCAGGGACCGGCTACACCTTC.

This clone was seen a handful of times. The chain couples TRBV14 to TRBJ1-6; 7 nucleotides align to TRBD1. This CDR3 contains 16 residues. Germline CDR1 reads SGHDN; CDR2 reads FVKESK. Unmatched junction bases numbered 6, after V lost 3 bases and J lost 4 bases. The CDR3 nucleotides read TGTGCCAGCAGCCACCTACCGGACAGGTATAATTCACCCCTCCACTTT. Translated: CASSHLPDRYNSPLHF.

The CDR3 is CASSRQAYSNYGYTF. For the CDR3, the DNA is TGTGCCAGCAGCCGACAGGCTTACTCTAACTATGGCTACACCTTC. The chain is built from TRBV3-1 (or the pseudogene TRBV3-2) and TRBJ1-2; TRBD1 might be the D (6 bases). The CDR3 is made up of 15 amino acids. Trimming pared 4 bases from V and 0 bases from J, leaving 12 bases between. Germline V gene sequence: CDR1 LGHDT, CDR2 YNNKEL (reference sequence).

V usage is TRBV6-5 and J usage is TRBJ2-3; D is tentatively TRBD1 or TRBD2 (5 bases each). The CDR3 runs 15 residues. The V end lost 7 bases, the J end lost 4 bases, and 18 bases lay between the germline ends. Germline CDR1 MNHEY, CDR2 SVGAGI. The CDR3 region is CASTPWGSGADTQYF. As DNA, the CDR3 is TGTGCCAGCACTCCCTGGGGCTCCGGGGCAGATACGCAGTATTTT.

The rearrangement uses TRBV7-2 and TRBJ1-1, with TRBD1 identical over 7 bases. Looked up from germline, CDR1 is SGHTA and CDR2 is FQGNSA. J gave up 2 bases and V 4 bases, and 13 bases lay outside the gene matches. The CDR3 is made up of 17 amino acids. The CDR3 protein is CASSSQLGGQPNTEAFF. CDR3 in DNA: TGTGCCAGCAGCTCCCAATTGGGGGGACAGCCTAACACTGAAGCTTTCTTT.

The chain has TRBV12-3 or TRBV12-4 and TRBJ2-7, with D unresolved. Trimming removed 3 bases from V and 6 bases from J, with 12 bases in between. This CDR3 has 13 residues. Here the CDR3 reads CASSLGPKVEQYF. In DNA, the CDR3 is TGTGCCAGCAGTTTGGGCCCCAAGGTCGAGCAGTACTTC.

This chain joins TRBV7-2 and TRBJ2-1; 9 bases align to TRBD2. In germline, CDR1 is SGHTA, CDR2 FQGNSA. The CDR3 has 15 amino acids. Losses at the gene ends were 3 bases for V and 7 bases for J; bases not matched to a gene: 7. The DNA for the CDR3 is TGTGCCAGCAGCTTCACCGGGACTAGCAGTAATGAGCAGTTCTTC. Protein: CASSFTGTSSNEQFF.

The V gene is TRBV4-1, the J gene TRBJ2-4; 8 nucleotides align to TRBD2. CDR1 and CDR2 from the germline V gene are MGHRA and YSYEKL. J lost 3 bases, V lost 4 bases, and 8 bases had no gene match. The CDR3 runs to 16 residues. CDR3 nucleotides: TGCGCCAGCAGCCCCCGACTAGCGTGGAGCAAAAACATTCAGTACTTC. It encodes CASSPRLAWSKNIQYF.

This chain links TRBV2 with TRBJ2-3; D assignment may be TRBD1 or TRBD2 (5 bases each). This CDR3 has 15 residues. Germline assignment: CDR1 SNHLY and CDR2 FYNNEI. The ends were cut back, 1 base at V and 0 bases at J, with 8 bases in the middle. CDR3 DNA sequence: TGTGCCAGCAGTGAAGGTGGGGGTAGCACAGATACGCAGTATTTT. It is translated as CASSEGGGSTDTQYF.

This clone was seen only a few times. The V and J genes are TRBV30 and TRBJ1-5; 12 bases are a match to TRBD1. Looked up from germline, CDR1 is GTSNPN and CDR2 is SVGIG (reference sequence). The CDR3 runs to 17 residues. V gave up 0 bases and J gave up 2 bases; unmatched junction bases: 5. DNA of the CDR3: TGTGCCTGGAGTGTTAGGGGACAGGGGGCCGGCAATCAGCCCCAGCATTTT. Translating it yields CAWSVRGQGAGNQPQHF.

This clone has just one count. V usage is TRBV27 and J usage is TRBJ1-6; TRBD1 agrees at 8 bases. Germline values: CDR1 MNHEY, CDR2 SMNVEV (reference sequence). The V segment lost 1 base and the J segment 8 bases; nucleotides outside the gene matches: 10. CDR3 size: 17 residues. CDR3 sequence: CASSLFYPGQGDSPLHF. Written as DNA, the CDR3 is TGTGCCAGCAGTTTATTTTACCCCGGACAGGGCGATTCACCCCTCCACTTT.

The chain has TRBV18 and TRBJ2-5; D is perhaps TRBD2 (6 bases). Trimming took 7 bases from V and 3 from J, leaving 15 bases between them. This CDR3 spans 14 amino acids. Germline CDR1 reads KGHSH; CDR2 reads LQKENI. CDR3 residues: CASFLTRGEETQYF. In nucleotides, the CDR3 is TGTGCCAGCTTCCTCACCCGCGGGGAAGAGACCCAGTACTTC.

The chain joins TRBV3-1 (or the pseudogene TRBV3-2) to TRBJ2-3; D might be TRBD1 (5 bases). The CDR3 has 14 amino acids. Germline V CDR1 and CDR2: LGHDT, YNNKEL (reference sequence). The V and J ends lost 1 base and 4 bases respectively, with 9 bases between them. Written as DNA, the CDR3 is TGTGCCAGCAGCCAAGGCGCAGGGTCAGATACGCAGTATTTT. It specifies CASSQGAGSDTQYF.

This clone has just a few counts. V and J are TRBV11-2 and TRBJ1-6; no definite D call. The ends were cut back, 1 base at V and 6 bases at J, with 10 bases in the middle. This CDR3 is 15 amino acids long. Per the germline V gene, CDR1 is SGHAT and CDR2 is FQNNGV. CDR3 residues: CASSLAPGFNSPLHF. CDR3 sequence (DNA): TGTGCCAGCAGCTTAGCCCCAGGATTTAATTCACCCCTCCACTTT.

This clone was observed a few times. This chain joins TRBV3-1 (or the pseudogene TRBV3-2) and TRBJ1-3, with D unclear. The germline V gene encodes CDR1 LGHDT and CDR2 YNNKEL (reference sequence). The V end was cut by 1 base, the J end by 0 bases, with 4 bases between. The CDR3 covers 14 residues. The CDR3 DNA follows: TGTGCCAGCAGCCAAGGGGTCTCTGGAAACACCATATATTTT. This gives the protein CASSQGVSGNTIYF.

This clone was seen a few times. The V and J genes are TRBV28 and TRBJ2-1; 7 bases match TRBD2. This CDR3 spans 15 amino acids. Looked up from germline, CDR1 is MDHEN and CDR2 is SYDVKM. With 3 bases clipped from V and 0 bases from J, the junction kept 2 bases outside the gene matches. The CDR3, as DNA: TGTGCCAGCAGTTTCAGGGAGGGCTCCTACAATGAGCAGTTCTTC. Translation: CASSFREGSYNEQFF.

This chain joins TRBV7-9 and TRBJ1-1, with D possibly TRBD1 on 5 matching bases. The CDR3 totals 14 residues. The germline V gene has CDR1 SEHNR and CDR2 FQNEAQ (reference sequence). Between the trimmed V and J ends, which lost 6 bases and 4 bases, there was a span of 15 bases. CDR3 in DNA: TGTGCCAGCAGAGCACGGGAGGGGAGCACTGAAGCTTTCTTT. Its protein product is CASRAREGSTEAFF.

The rearrangement links TRBV2 to TRBJ2-7; TRBD2 matches at 8 bases. The CDR3 loop spans 13 amino acids. After removal of 6 bases from V and 7 bases from J, the junction contained 8 bases not matched to a gene. The V gene's germline CDR1 is SNHLY and CDR2 FYNNEI. The CDR3 sequence is CASRVGPGGEQYF. CDR3 bases: TGTGCCAGCAGGGTGGGACCGGGGGGGGAGCAGTACTTC.

The gene calls are TRBV19 and TRBJ2-1, with D maybe TRBD2 (7 bases). Germline V gives CDR1 LNHDA, CDR2 SQIVND (reference sequence). Trimming removed 3 bases from V and 9 bases from J, with 15 bases in between. This CDR3 contains 14 residues. CDR3 sequence: CASSIPGGLSEQFF. The CDR3 nucleotides are TGTGCCAGTAGTATCCCGGGGGGCCTAAGTGAGCAGTTCTTC.

The chain has TRBV28 and TRBJ1-5; D uncertain. Germline CDR1 is MDHEN and CDR2 is SYDVKM. This CDR3 contains 11 residues. Trimming took off 5 bases at V and 6 bases at J, with 5 bases between the two ends. The CDR3 DNA reads TGTGCCAGCAGTACCCGTCAGCCCCAGCATTTT. Its translation: CASSTRQPQHF.

This chain links TRBV7-9 with TRBJ1-2, with D perhaps TRBD1 (5 bases). This CDR3 contains 12 residues. Trimming removed 5 bases at V and 5 bases at J, with 9 bases between. In germline, CDR1 is SEHNR, CDR2 FQNEAQ (reference sequence). CDR3 protein: CASSGQDYGYTF. CDR3 nucleotides: TGTGCCAGCAGCGGACAAGATTATGGCTACACCTTC.

V and J are TRBV4-1 and TRBJ2-1, with 9 nucleotides matching TRBD2. Looked up from germline, CDR1 is MGHRA and CDR2 is YSYEKL. The CDR3 runs 17 residues. The junction had 15 bases not matched to a gene; V was cut back by 3 bases and J by 9 bases. CDR3 in amino acids: CASSQGDFGTSSGEQFF. In DNA form, the CDR3 reads TGCGCCAGCAGCCAGGGGGACTTCGGGACTAGCTCGGGTGAGCAGTTCTTC.

The V and J genes are TRBV2 and TRBJ1-1; 9 bases agree with TRBD1. Germline CDR1 SNHLY, CDR2 FYNNEI. The CDR3 has 14 amino acids. The V segment lost 4 bases and the J segment 6 bases; nucleotides outside the gene matches: 6. The CDR3 loop reads CASSVEQGAAEAFF. The CDR3 nucleotides read TGTGCCAGCAGTGTTGAACAGGGGGCCGCTGAAGCTTTCTTT.

The chain combines TRBV6-6 with TRBJ1-1, with 10 bases identical to TRBD1. The CDR3 consists of 14 residues. V gave up 4 bases and J gave up 4 bases; unmatched junction bases: 3. Germline CDR1 MNHNY, CDR2 SVGAGI (reference sequence). DNA for the CDR3: TGTGCCAGCAGTTTGAGACAGGGGGCCACTGAAGCTTTCTTT. This encodes CASSLRQGATEAFF.

The chain has TRBV6-4 and TRBJ1-2, with no clear D. The V gene lost 10 bases and the J gene lost 4 bases, with 19 bases spanning the gap. Per germline, CDR1 MRHNA and CDR2 SNTAGT. This CDR3 comprises 14 residues. CDR3 protein: CATLFSGRGYGYTF. The DNA of the CDR3 is TGTGCCACCCTCTTCTCAGGTCGTGGCTATGGCTACACCTTC.